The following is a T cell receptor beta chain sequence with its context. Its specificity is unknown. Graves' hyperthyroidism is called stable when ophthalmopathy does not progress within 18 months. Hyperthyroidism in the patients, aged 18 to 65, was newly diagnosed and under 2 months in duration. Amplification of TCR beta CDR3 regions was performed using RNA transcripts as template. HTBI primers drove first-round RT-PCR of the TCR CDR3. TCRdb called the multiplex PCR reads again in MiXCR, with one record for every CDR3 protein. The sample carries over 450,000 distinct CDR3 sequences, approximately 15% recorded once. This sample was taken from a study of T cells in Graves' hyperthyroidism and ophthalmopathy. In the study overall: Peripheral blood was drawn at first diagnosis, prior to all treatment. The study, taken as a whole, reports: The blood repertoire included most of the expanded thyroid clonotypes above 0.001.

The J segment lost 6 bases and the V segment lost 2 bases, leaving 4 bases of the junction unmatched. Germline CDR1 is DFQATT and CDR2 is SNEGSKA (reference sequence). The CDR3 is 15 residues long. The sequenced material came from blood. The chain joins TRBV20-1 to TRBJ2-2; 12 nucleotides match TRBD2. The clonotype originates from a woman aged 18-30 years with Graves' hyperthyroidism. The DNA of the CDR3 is TGCAGTGCTAGACCTAGCGGGAGGGCCCCCGGGGAGCTGTTTTTT. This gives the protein CSARPSGRAPGELFF.